These 6 T cell receptor beta chains share one sample of origin, sequenced in a study of vaccination effects on CD4 cells after COVID-19. Generated by immunoSEQ multiplex PCR, the TCRdb table keeps only in-frame clones and is missing some. The sample has about 61,000 clones; about four fifths are singletons. Expansion of antigen-specific CD4+ T cells with viral peptide pools was carried out by the ViraFEST assay before sequencing. Subsequent to a culture period of around eleven days, CD4+ T cells were isolated. Their antigens remain unidentified. The sample was CD4+ T cells from PBMCs cultured with HCoV-229E spike peptides, taken before COVID-19 vaccination. These receptors all come from a human donor who received a COVID-19 vaccine.

This sequence joins TRBV6-5 and TRBJ1-5; 8 bases match TRBD1. V dropped 6 bases and J dropped 1; count of bases not matched to a gene: 5. The CDR3 sequence is 15 residues long. Germline V CDR1 and CDR2: MNHEY, SVGAGI. The CDR3 DNA reads as TGTGCCAGCAGAAGACAGGGGAACAGCAATCAGCCCCAGCATTTT. Encoded protein: CASRRQGNSNQPQHF.

The chain links TRBV5-4 to TRBJ2-1; TRBD2 matches at 10 bases. CDR1 is SGHNT and CDR2 is YYREEE in the germline V gene (reference sequence). V dropped 4 bases and J dropped 4; count of bases not matched to a gene: 5. The CDR3 has 15 residues. As DNA, the CDR3 is TGTGCCAGCAGCCCCGGACTAGCGGCATACAATGAGCAGTTCTTC. Translation gives CASSPGLAAYNEQFF.

This sequence joins TRBV5-8 and TRBJ1-1; TRBD1 is a possible D gene (5 bases). V was cut by 4 bases and J by 0 bases, with 16 bases left in between. The germline CDR1 and CDR2 sequences are SGHTS and YDEGEE. CDR3 size: 16 residues. The CDR3 DNA is TGTGCCAGCAGCAAAGGAACAGGAGTTATGAACACTGAAGCTTTCTTT. Translation gives CASSKGTGVMNTEAFF. The full variable domain, with the rest looked up from reference TRBV5-8 and TRBJ1-1, is EAGVTQSPTHLIKTRGQQATLRCSPISGHTSVYWYQQALGLGLQFLLWYDEGEERNRGNFPPRFSGRQFPNYSSELNVNALELEDSALYLCASSKGTGVMNTEAFFGQGTRLTVV.

V and J are TRBV2 and TRBJ2-3; D remains ambiguous. The CDR3 has 14 residues. Trimming stripped 7 bases from V and 2 bases from J, with 13 bases between. Germline loops: CDR1 SNHLY, CDR2 FYNNEI. The CDR3 coding sequence is TGTGCCAGCATTAAAAACCGACCCACAGATACGCAGTATTTT. This translates into CASIKNRPTDTQYF.

The V gene is TRBV18, the J gene TRBJ1-2, with unresolved D. The germline gives CDR1 KGHSH, CDR2 LQKENI. The CDR3 consists of 12 residues. The ends were cut back, 5 bases at V and 1 base at J, with 5 bases in the middle. The CDR3 reads CASSALNYGYTF. For the CDR3, the DNA is TGTGCCAGCTCAGCGCTTAACTATGGCTACACCTTC. Using reference TRBV18 and TRBJ1-2 for the parts outside the CDR3, the full variable domain is NAGVMQNPRHLVRRRGQEARLRCSPMKGHSHVYWYRQLPEEGLKFMVYLQKENIIDESGMPKERFSAEFPKEGPSILRIQQVVRGDSAAYFCASSALNYGYTFGSGTRLTVV.

The CDR3 loop reads CASPGTKLLMNTEAFF. The CDR3 DNA sequence: TGTGCCAGCCCCGGGACAAAGCTATTAATGAACACTGAAGCTTTCTTT. V usage is TRBV5-8 and J usage is TRBJ1-1; D perhaps matches TRBD1 (6 bases). The CDR3 totals 16 residues. V lost 7 bases, J lost 0 bases, and 19 bases lay in between. The germline V gene has CDR1 SGHTS and CDR2 YDEGEE. Full variable domain (remainder filled in from reference TRBV5-8 and TRBJ1-1): EAGVTQSPTHLIKTRGQQATLRCSPISGHTSVYWYQQALGLGLQFLLWYDEGEERNRGNFPPRFSGRQFPNYSSELNVNALELEDSALYLCASPGTKLLMNTEAFFGQGTRLTVV.